This passage covers 30 T cell receptor beta chains from one sample sequenced in a study of cytomegalovirus exposure and HLA in healthy donors. Profiling relied on immunoSEQ multiplex PCR, and the TCRdb table lists in-frame clones only, not all of them. Among a few hundred thousand clones listed, roughly 90% were seen once. The specimen was PBMCs. These receptors came from a woman in her late teens or twenties in good health and CMV-seronegative.

The rearrangement links TRBV29-1 to TRBJ2-7; TRBD1 agrees at 9 bases. The ends lost 3 bases at V and 0 bases at J; junction bases unmatched: 3. The CDR3 loop spans 14 amino acids. Per the germline V gene, CDR1 is SQVTM and CDR2 is ANQGSEA. The CDR3 DNA sequence: TGCAGCGTTGAGGACAGGGGAAGCTCCTACGAGCAGTACTTC. Translating gives CSVEDRGSSYEQYF.

The rearrangement uses TRBV19 and TRBJ2-7; 7 bases line up with TRBD1. Germline V gene sequence: CDR1 LNHDA, CDR2 SQIVND (reference sequence). V lost 5 bases, J lost 9 bases, and 19 bases stayed unmatched. This CDR3 has 16 residues. The CDR3 loop reads CASSLEGTVVSSGQYF. The CDR3 nucleotides are TGTGCCAGTAGTTTGGAAGGGACAGTGGTTTCATCTGGGCAGTACTTC.

This chain connects TRBV6-1 to TRBJ1-3; 11 bases align to TRBD1. There are 15 residues in the CDR3. Germline assignment: CDR1 MNHNS and CDR2 SASEGT. V was clipped by 7 bases and J by 0 bases; unmatched bases: 2. In nucleotides, the CDR3 is TGTGCCAGCACCGGACAGGGGGCCTCTGGAAACACCATATATTTT. The encoded protein is CASTGQGASGNTIYF.

The chain employs TRBV9 and TRBJ2-7; 8 positions match TRBD1. J gave up 0 bases and V 10 bases, and 6 bases lay outside the gene matches. In germline, CDR1 is SGDLS, CDR2 YYNGEE. The CDR3 is 13 amino acids. CDR3 DNA: TGTGCCGGCCGGGACAGGACCTCCTACGAGCAGTACTTC. Translating gives CAGRDRTSYEQYF.

This clone has a single count. This rearrangement joins TRBV27 to TRBJ2-1; D may be TRBD2 (5 bases). CDR3 size: 15 residues. Germline V CDR1 and CDR2: MNHEY, SMNVEV (reference sequence). V was pared by 4 bases and J by 5 bases, with 15 bases between. DNA of the CDR3: TGTGCCAGCAGTTCCCGAGTAGCGAGGCACAATGAGCAGTTCTTC. Amino acids: CASSSRVARHNEQFF.

The chain links TRBV19 to TRBJ2-3, with D possibly being TRBD2 (5 bases). The CDR3 length is 13 residues. The germline V gene has CDR1 LNHDA and CDR2 SQIVND (reference sequence). Trimming left V 6 bases short and J 3 bases short, with 10 bases between. The CDR3 protein is CASRKTGTDTQYF. CDR3 coding DNA: TGTGCCAGTAGAAAAACGGGGACAGATACGCAGTATTTT.

This chain links TRBV5-6 with TRBJ2-7, with D possibly matching TRBD2 (5 bases). CDR1 and CDR2 (germline): SGHDT, YYEEEE. CDR3 length equals 14 residues. Trimming left V 5 bases short and J 3 bases short, with 15 bases between. CDR3 DNA sequence: TGTGCCAGCAGTTTTGGTTTGGCGGGCTACGAGCAGTACTTC. Translation: CASSFGLAGYEQYF.

The CDR3 reads CASSLLARSTDTQYF. CDR3 in DNA: TGTGCCAGCAGCTTATTAGCTCGGAGCACAGATACGCAGTATTTT. The J gene is TRBJ2-3, the V gene TRBV7-2; unclear D gene. The germline V gene has CDR1 SGHTA and CDR2 FQGNSA. V was pared by 2 bases and J by 0 bases, with 9 bases between. The CDR3 runs 15 residues.

The chain couples TRBV5-1 to TRBJ1-1; weak D call: TRBD1 (5 bases). Germline CDR1 is SGHRS and CDR2 is YFSETQ. V was cut by 1 base and J by 0 bases, with 16 bases left in between. CDR3 length: 17 residues. CDR3 nucleotide sequence: TGCGCCAGCAGCTTGAGGGCCAGGGCCAGCATGAACACTGAAGCTTTCTTT. Its translation is CASSLRARASMNTEAFF. The full variable domain, in which reference TRBV5-1 and TRBJ1-1 provide the parts outside the CDR3, is KAGVTQTPRYLIKTRGQQVTLSCSPISGHRSVSWYQQTPGQGLQFLFEYFSETQRNKGNFPGRFSGRQFSNSRSEMNVSTLELGDSALYLCASSLRARASMNTEAFFGQGTRLTVV.

The chain recombines TRBV9 with TRBJ2-3; D gene uncertain. The length of the CDR3 is 14 residues. Germline CDR1 and CDR2: SGDLS and YYNGEE. Between the trimmed V and J ends, which lost 2 bases and 4 bases, there was a span of 11 bases. The CDR3 DNA sequence: TGTGCCAGCAGCGTGGGCGTTTCGGCAGATACGCAGTATTTT. Amino acids: CASSVGVSADTQYF.

This clone was counted once. The rearrangement uses TRBV7-8 and TRBJ2-4, with D perhaps matching TRBD2 (5 bases). The V end lost 5 bases, the J end lost 5 bases, and 22 bases lay between the germline ends. This CDR3 region has 17 residues. Germline-derived CDR1 and CDR2 are SGHVS and FQNEAQ. The CDR3: CASSLLVRADYENIQYF. DNA of the CDR3: TGTGCCAGCAGCCTCCTGGTACGGGCCGACTACGAAAACATTCAGTACTTC.

The chain combines TRBV14 with TRBJ1-2; 9 nucleotides match TRBD1. Germline V lookup: CDR1 SGHDN, CDR2 FVKESK. CDR3 length: 14 amino acids. Unmatched junction bases numbered 7, after V lost 4 bases and J lost 7 bases. The chain's CDR3 is CASSLKQGAGGYTF. CDR3 DNA sequence: TGTGCCAGCAGCCTAAAACAGGGGGCGGGTGGCTACACCTTC.

This clone was seen only a few times. The J gene is TRBJ1-4, the V gene TRBV2; D is unresolved. Trimming took off 6 bases at V and 6 bases at J, with 14 bases between the two ends. Germline V CDR1 and CDR2: SNHLY, FYNNEI. CDR3 length equals 14 residues. CDR3 sequence (DNA): TGTGCCAGCAGGCTGGCAGTTCCCCATGAAAAACTGTTTTTT. Translation: CASRLAVPHEKLFF.

The J gene is TRBJ1-5, the V gene TRBV6-1; D possibly corresponds to TRBD1 (6 bases). Trimming stripped 6 bases from V and 8 bases from J, with 14 bases between. The CDR3 consists of 13 residues. CDR1 MNHNS and CDR2 SASEGT come from the germline V gene. The CDR3 bases are TGTGCCAGCAGGATTCAGGGGTGGAAGCCCCAGCATTTT. Translating gives CASRIQGWKPQHF.

The table lists this clone with a count of one. The CDR3: CASRLTGRNQPQHF. The CDR3 DNA reads as TGTGCCAGCAGGCTTACAGGCCGCAATCAGCCCCAGCATTTT. The chain is built from TRBV28 and TRBJ1-5; D possibly corresponds to TRBD1 (5 bases). The CDR3 has 14 amino acids. V lost 6 bases, J lost 2 bases, and 11 bases lay in between. The germline V gene has CDR1 MDHEN and CDR2 SYDVKM.

This chain uses TRBV5-4 with TRBJ2-3; D is perhaps TRBD1 (6 bases). V lost 2 bases to trimming and J lost 3 bases, with 13 bases between them. CDR3 length: 15 residues. Germline V lookup: CDR1 SGHNT, CDR2 YYREEE (reference sequence). CDR3 amino acids: CASSLWQGRTDTQYF. In DNA, the CDR3 is TGTGCCAGCAGCTTATGGCAGGGGAGAACAGATACGCAGTATTTT.

The chain has TRBV19 and TRBJ2-7; 9 bases line up with TRBD2. CDR1 is LNHDA and CDR2 is SQIVND in the germline V gene (reference sequence). This CDR3 spans 15 amino acids. V trimming: 8 bases; J trimming: 4 bases; junction bases outside the gene matches: 12. The CDR3 DNA follows: TGTGCCAGTTCACGGGGGCTAGCGGGACTGTACGAGCAGTACTTC. Protein: CASSRGLAGLYEQYF. The complete variable domain, with remaining parts taken from reference TRBV19 and TRBJ2-7, reads DGGITQSPKYLFRKEGQNVTLSCEQNLNHDAMYWYRQDPGQGLRLIYYSQIVNDFQKGDIAEGYSVSREKKESFPLTVTSAQKNPTAFYLCASSRGLAGLYEQYFGPGTRLTVT.

V gene TRBV9 combines with J gene TRBJ1-1, with D maybe TRBD1 (5 bases). From germline, CDR1 is SGDLS and CDR2 YYNGEE. V shed 2 bases and J shed 1 base, with 21 bases lying between them. This CDR3 is 18 amino acids long. In DNA, the CDR3 is TGTGCCAGCAGCGTCAGTTCAGCGGGGGTCCCGTCGAACACTGAAGCTTTCTTT. Its protein is CASSVSSAGVPSNTEAFF.

This chain uses TRBV30 with TRBJ2-1, with D perhaps TRBD1 (5 bases). CDR1 is GTSNPN and CDR2 is SVGIG in the germline V gene (reference sequence). The V end lost 4 bases, the J end lost 9 bases, and 22 bases lay between the germline ends. This CDR3 is built from 15 residues. The CDR3 DNA reads TGTGCCTGGACCCCCTCTCCGGAAGGGGCATCTGAGCAGTTCTTC. This codes for CAWTPSPEGASEQFF.

The chain recombines TRBV7-2 with TRBJ2-7; TRBD1 is a possible D gene (6 bases). Trimming shortened V by 5 bases and J by 4 bases, and 21 bases separated the two germline ends. Per germline, CDR1 SGHTA and CDR2 FQGNSA. CDR3 length: 16 amino acids. The CDR3 reads CASSSKGVRVWYEQYF. DNA of the CDR3: TGTGCCAGCAGCAGCAAGGGGGTCAGGGTTTGGTACGAGCAGTACTTC.

The chain recombines TRBV25-1 with TRBJ1-4; 9 bases agree with TRBD1. V shed 6 bases, J shed 6 bases, and the junction held 11 bases outside the gene matches. The CDR3 runs to 16 residues. CDR1 is MGHDK, CDR2 SYGVNS, per germline. The CDR3 sequence: CASRARAGTGHEKLFF. The CDR3 nucleotides read TGTGCCAGCAGGGCCCGGGCCGGGACAGGGCATGAAAAACTGTTTTTT.

The chain is built from TRBV28 and TRBJ2-2; weak D call: TRBD1 (6 bases). The CDR3 loop spans 16 amino acids. Germline CDR1 reads MDHEN; CDR2 reads SYDVKM. V was trimmed by 8 bases and J by 1 base, leaving 17 bases between them. The CDR3 here is CASQLGGRKNTGELFF. The CDR3 bases are TGTGCCAGCCAACTAGGGGGACGGAAGAACACCGGGGAGCTGTTTTTT.

V is TRBV7-9 and J is TRBJ2-3; 7 bases are shared with TRBD2. This CDR3 has 17 residues. Germline assignment: CDR1 SEHNR and CDR2 FQNEAQ (reference sequence). Trimming removed 7 bases from V and 1 base from J; junction bases left unmatched: 14. In DNA form, the CDR3 reads TGTGCCAGCACCCGGACCCAAAGCGGGAACTGCACAGATACGCAGTATTTT. Amino acid sequence: CASTRTQSGNCTDTQYF.

The rearrangement uses TRBV10-3 and TRBJ2-7; maybe TRBD1 (6 bases). The CDR3 consists of 14 residues. The germline V and J ends were trimmed by 9 bases and 5 bases, with 20 bases remaining between them. The germline V gene has CDR1 ENHRY and CDR2 SYGVKD. The CDR3 DNA sequence: TGTGCCATAAGGGGGACGGGCTCGGTGGACGAGCAGTACTTC. The encoded protein is CAIRGTGSVDEQYF.

The V and J genes are TRBV11-2 and TRBJ2-3, with TRBD2 as a possible D gene (6 bases). V was clipped by 5 bases and J by 0 bases, with 15 bases between them. Germline-derived CDR1 and CDR2 are SGHAT and FQNNGV. The CDR3 sequence is 16 residues long. CDR3 bases: TGTGCCAGCAGCCCCATCGTCCGGGGGAGCACAGATACGCAGTATTTT. Translated, it gives CASSPIVRGSTDTQYF.

This chain uses TRBV5-1 with TRBJ1-1; 9 bases fit TRBD1. Germline V gives CDR1 SGHRS, CDR2 YFSETQ. V trimming: 3 bases; J trimming: 0 bases; junction bases outside the gene matches: 12. The CDR3 length is 18 residues. The CDR3 bases are TGCGCCAGCAGCTCCGCCGGGACAGGGCTCGACATGAACACTGAAGCTTTCTTT. This translates into CASSSAGTGLDMNTEAFF.

The rearrangement links TRBV9 to TRBJ2-7; D possibly corresponds to TRBD1 (5 bases). CDR1 and CDR2 from the germline V gene are SGDLS and YYNGEE. Trimming cost V 0 bases and J 7 bases, with 17 bases left between them. CDR3 size: 15 residues. DNA of the CDR3: TGTGCCAGCAGCGTAGGGATTATAGGGGCCGTGGAGCAGTACTTC. It encodes CASSVGIIGAVEQYF.

This chain joins TRBV28 and TRBJ2-3; tentatively, D is TRBD1 (5 bases). CDR3 length: 15 amino acids. Germline V CDR1 and CDR2: MDHEN, SYDVKM. V lost 6 bases to trimming and J lost 1 base, with 14 bases between them. Written as DNA, the CDR3 is TGTGCCAGCAGCCCAGGGTCTTTAGGCACAGATACGCAGTATTTT. Protein sequence: CASSPGSLGTDTQYF.

The CDR3 region is CASSSGGWFKETQYF. The CDR3 DNA follows: TGTGCCAGCAGCTCAGGAGGCTGGTTCAAAGAGACCCAGTACTTC. The V call is TRBV6-5, the J call TRBJ2-5; D is perhaps TRBD2 (5 bases). V was trimmed by 6 bases and J by 3 bases, leaving 17 bases between them. CDR3 length: 15 residues. Germline V gives CDR1 MNHEY, CDR2 SVGAGI.

This clone was seen once. The V gene is TRBV5-6, the J gene TRBJ1-3; tentative D call: TRBD1 (6 bases). The V and J ends lost 2 bases and 4 bases respectively, with 7 bases between them. Looked up from germline, CDR1 is SGHDT and CDR2 is YYEEEE. This CDR3 is built from 13 residues. CDR3 sequence reads: CASSFQGGNTIYF. CDR3 sequence (DNA): TGTGCCAGCAGCTTCCAGGGGGGAAACACCATATATTTT.